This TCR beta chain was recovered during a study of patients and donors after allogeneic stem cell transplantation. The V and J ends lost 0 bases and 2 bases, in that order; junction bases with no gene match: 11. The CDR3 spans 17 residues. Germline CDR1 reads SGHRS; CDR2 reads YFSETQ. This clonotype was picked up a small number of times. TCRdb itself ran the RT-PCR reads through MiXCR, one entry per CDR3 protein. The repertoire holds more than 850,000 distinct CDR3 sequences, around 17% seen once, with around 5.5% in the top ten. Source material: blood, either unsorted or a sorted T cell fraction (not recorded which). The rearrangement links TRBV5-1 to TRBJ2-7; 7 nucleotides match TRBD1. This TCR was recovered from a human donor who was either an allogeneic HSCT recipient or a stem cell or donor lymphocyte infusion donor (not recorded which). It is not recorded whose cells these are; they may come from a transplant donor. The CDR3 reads CASSLAVKQGPTYEQYF. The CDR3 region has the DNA TGCGCCAGCAGCTTGGCCGTCAAACAGGGGCCCACCTACGAGCAGTACTTC.